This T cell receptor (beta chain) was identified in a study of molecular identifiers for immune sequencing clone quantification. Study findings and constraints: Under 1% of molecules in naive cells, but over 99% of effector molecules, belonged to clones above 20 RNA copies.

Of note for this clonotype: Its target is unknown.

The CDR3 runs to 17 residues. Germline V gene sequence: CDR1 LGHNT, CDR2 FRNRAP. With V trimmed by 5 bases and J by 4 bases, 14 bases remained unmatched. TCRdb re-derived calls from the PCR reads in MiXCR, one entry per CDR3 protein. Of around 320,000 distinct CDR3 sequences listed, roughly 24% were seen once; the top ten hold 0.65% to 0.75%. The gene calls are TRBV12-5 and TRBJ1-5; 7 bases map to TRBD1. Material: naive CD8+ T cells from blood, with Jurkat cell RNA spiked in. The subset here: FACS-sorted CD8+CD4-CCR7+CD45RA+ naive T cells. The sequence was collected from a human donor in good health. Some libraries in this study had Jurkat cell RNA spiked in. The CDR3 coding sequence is TGTGCTAGTGGTCCAGCCATCGAGGACAGGTTGAATCAGCCCCAGCATTTT. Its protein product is CASGPAIEDRLNQPQHF.